The 18 T cell receptor beta chains below all came from one sample that was sequenced in a study of T cell clonality in common variable immunodeficiency (dated by TCRdb to 2014 to 2015). The receptor library was made with the immunoSEQ multiplex PCR assay. Here the immuneACCESS table is served through TCRdb, limited to in-frame sequences with V and J called. Missing clones are a known gap in these copies; in checked studies unresolved V genes cover under half, and the rest lacks a known reason. This sample holds about 45,000 clones in total, without any singletons. 0.6% to 0.8% of the sample belongs to the ten largest clones. Sample: peripheral blood mononuclear cells. Receptors originate from a person aged 18 to 69 in good health.

This clone was seen many times. The read is 3 residues too short to cover the CDR3 end, so that end is filled in from the germline J gene. This chain joins TRBV5-1 and TRBJ1-6, with a weak D call TRBD1 (5 bases). V lost 4 bases, J lost 7 bases, and 18 bases lay in between. The CDR3 extends over 16 amino acids. The germline V gene encodes CDR1 SGHRS and CDR2 YFSETQ. CDR3 protein: CASSTRGGVGNSPLHF. CDR3 DNA (partial): TGCGCCAGCAGCACGCGCGGGGGGGTAGGAAATTCACCC.

This clone was recorded many times. The CDR3 end is not reached by the read, which stops 3 residues before it; the germline J gene fills it in. The rearrangement uses TRBV6-4 and TRBJ2-2; TRBD1 agrees at 9 bases. The CDR3 runs 15 residues. Germline V gene lookup returns CDR1 MRHNA and CDR2 SNTAGT. V dropped 3 bases and J dropped 3; count of bases not matched to a gene: 2. This CDR3 is CASSETGGDTGELFF. CDR3 bases read: TGTGCCAGCAGTGAAACAGGGGGCGACACCGGGGAG.

Many counts were recorded for this clone. The read ends 3 residues shy of where the CDR3 ends; the end is completed using the germline J gene. The chain couples TRBV4-2 to TRBJ1-5, with 8 bases that match TRBD1. This CDR3 is built from 16 residues. The ends lost 3 bases at V and 6 bases at J; junction bases unmatched: 10. Germline V gives CDR1 LGHNA, CDR2 YNFKEQ. This CDR3 is CASSQATGGIVQPQHF. The covered CDR3 bases are TGTGCCAGCAGCCAGGCCACAGGGGGGATAGTTCAGCCC.

This clone was found many times. The read is 3 residues too short to cover the CDR3 end, so that end is filled in from the germline J gene. The gene calls are TRBV20-1 and TRBJ2-3; 14 bases map to TRBD2. The V gene end was trimmed by 5 bases and the J gene end by 6 bases; junction bases not matched to a gene: 7. The CDR3 length is 15 residues. CDR1 is DFQATT, CDR2 SNEGSKA, per germline (reference sequence). The CDR3 is CSAPRTSGGFDTQYF. CDR3 DNA, as far as it was read: TGCAGTGCTCCAAGGACTAGCGGGGGGTTTGATACG.

This clone has ten or more counts. The CDR3 end falls 3 residues outside the read, so it is completed with the germline J gene. The chain employs TRBV11-2 and TRBJ2-5, with 9 bases fitting TRBD2. V lost 4 bases to trimming and J lost 5 bases; unmatched junction nucleotides: 8. Germline-derived CDR1 and CDR2 are SGHAT and FQNNGV. There are 15 residues in the CDR3. The CDR3 loop is CASSSTSGSQETQYF. The part of the CDR3 DNA that was read is TGTGCCAGCAGCTCGACTAGCGGATCCCAGGAGACC.

Many counts were recorded for this clone. The observed sequence ends 3 residues before the CDR3 terminus, with the missing tail filled in from the germline J gene. The rearrangement joins TRBV5-6 to TRBJ1-3, with D maybe TRBD1 (5 bases). The germline V gene encodes CDR1 SGHDT and CDR2 YYEEEE. V shed 5 bases and J shed 0 bases, with 6 bases lying between them. This CDR3 region has 13 residues. The CDR3 loop reads CASRQDSGNTIYF. The CDR3 DNA, read in part, is TGTGCCAGCAGACAGGACTCTGGAAACACC.

This clone showed up many times. The observed sequence ends 3 residues before the CDR3 terminus, with the missing tail filled in from the germline J gene. The rearrangement uses TRBV20-1 and TRBJ2-1; 8 bases are shared with TRBD2. Unmatched junction bases numbered 14, after V lost 8 bases and J lost 2 bases. CDR3 size: 16 residues. Germline V gene lookup returns CDR1 DFQATT and CDR2 SNEGSKA (reference sequence). CDR3 sequence: CSSVDLTSEAYNEQFF. Partial CDR3 DNA: TGCAGTTCTGTCGACCTGACTAGCGAGGCCTACAATGAG.

This clone was detected ten times or more. Sequencing ends 3 residues short of the CDR3 end; the germline J gene provides the rest. The rearrangement links TRBV2 to TRBJ2-1, with 10 bases fitting TRBD2. Trimming removed 6 bases from V and 6 bases from J; junction bases left unmatched: 8. Germline CDR1 SNHLY, CDR2 FYNNEI. CDR3 length equals 15 residues. The CDR3 is CASSLTGTSVNEQFF. CDR3 DNA (partial): TGTGCCAGCAGCCTTACCGGGACTAGCGTCAATGAG.

This clone was seen repeatedly, ten times or more. The read terminates 3 residues ahead of where the CDR3 ends, so the germline J gene completes it. The V gene is TRBV20-1, the J gene TRBJ2-1, with TRBD2 matching 7 bases. Germline values: CDR1 DFQATT, CDR2 SNEGSKA (reference sequence). The V segment lost 6 bases and the J segment 0 bases; nucleotides outside the gene matches: 14. This CDR3 is built from 17 residues. CDR3 DNA (partial): TGCAGTGCCAGTGACCGAGCGGGGAAGAGCTCCTACAATGAG. Translated, it gives CSASDRAGKSSYNE. The full CDR3 is CSASDRAGKSSYNEQFF.

There are many counts of this clone. The read stops 3 residues short of the end of the CDR3; the missing end is completed from the germline J gene. The same CDR3 can be traced to other DNA sequences in this sample. The gene calls are TRBV20-1 and TRBJ2-5; 7 nucleotides match TRBD2. The CDR3 is made up of 15 amino acids. Germline CDR1 DFQATT, CDR2 SNEGSKA (reference sequence). Germline trimming cut 3 bases from V and 2 bases from J; bases unmatched to any gene: 9. CDR3 bases read: TGCAGTGCTAGCAAGGCGGGAGCGGTACAAGAGACC. This sequence encodes CSASKAGAVQET. The CDR3 in its entirety is CSASKAGAVQETQYF.

This clone appeared many times. The CDR3 end lies 3 residues beyond the end of the read and is filled in from the germline J gene. This chain uses TRBV5-1 with TRBJ2-3; D is tentatively TRBD1 or TRBD2 (5 bases each). The CDR3 loop spans 16 amino acids. The germline gives CDR1 SGHRS, CDR2 YFSETQ. The CDR3 DNA, read in part, is TGCGCCAGCAGCTTGGGGACACCGGGATTGAGGGAGTCG. Its protein product is CASSLGTPGLRES. The whole CDR3 sequence is CASSLGTPGLRESQYF.

This clone was observed at least ten times. The read halts 3 residues ahead of the CDR3 end, with the missing end drawn from the germline J gene. The chain has TRBV3-1 (or the pseudogene TRBV3-2) and TRBJ2-1; a possible D gene is TRBD2 (5 bases). Trimming pared 4 bases from V and 0 bases from J, leaving 10 bases between. CDR3 length: 15 amino acids. The germline V gene has CDR1 LGHDT and CDR2 YNNKEL (reference sequence). The CDR3 loop reads CASSLVANSYNEQFF. The part of the CDR3 DNA that was read is TGTGCCAGCAGCCTTGTAGCGAACTCCTACAATGAG.

This clone was counted at least ten times. Sequencing ends 3 residues short of the CDR3 end; the germline J gene provides the rest. The chain carries TRBV28 and TRBJ2-7, with 9 positions matching TRBD1. V was clipped by 7 bases and J by 2 bases; unmatched bases: 9. CDR1 MDHEN and CDR2 SYDVKM come from the germline V gene. This CDR3 region has 15 residues. The CDR3 sequence is CASTKWDRDAYEQYF. The sequenced part of the CDR3 DNA is TGTGCCAGCACCAAGTGGGACAGGGATGCCTACGAG.

The table lists this clone with many counts. The missing CDR3 end, 3 residues past where the read stops, is filled in from the germline J gene. The rearrangement links TRBV12-3 or TRBV12-4 to TRBJ2-7, with TRBD1 matching 9 bases. V was pared by 3 bases and J by 4 bases, with 4 bases of the junction left unmatched. The CDR3 contains 14 residues. The CDR3 here is CASSFGQGTYEQYF. The CDR3 bases that were read are TGTGCCAGCAGTTTCGGACAGGGGACGTACGAG.

In its sample, this clone was seen a few times. From the germline J gene comes the end of the CDR3, since the read stops 3 residues before it. The chain has TRBV19 and TRBJ2-4, with D possibly being TRBD1 (6 bases). Looked up from germline, CDR1 is LNHDA and CDR2 is SQIVND (reference sequence). The CDR3 sequence is 15 residues long. CDR3 protein: CASSMRAGEGYGQYF. The CDR3 bases that were read are TGTGCCAGTAGTATGCGGGCAGGGGAAGGGTATGGT.

Ten or more counts support this clone. CDR3 sequence: CSARPPLASNEQFF. The CDR3 bases that were read are TGCAGTGCTAGACCCCCACTAGCGTCCAATGAG. V usage is TRBV20-1 and J usage is TRBJ2-1; 7 bases fit TRBD2. The read falls 3 residues short of the CDR3 end, and the missing part is taken from the germline J gene. The CDR3 is 14 amino acids. V dropped 2 bases and J dropped 6; count of bases not matched to a gene: 7. CDR1 and CDR2 from the germline V gene are DFQATT and SNEGSKA (reference sequence).

This clone was counted at least ten times. The CDR3 extends 3 residues past the end of the read, so its final part is completed from the germline J gene. This chain joins TRBV11-2 and TRBJ2-3; tentative D call: TRBD1 (5 bases). Germline-derived CDR1 and CDR2 are SGHAT and FQNNGV. The CDR3 length is 15 residues. V was clipped by 3 bases and J by 6 bases, with 16 bases between them. CDR3 in amino acids: CASSFRGSRGDTQYF. Partial CDR3 DNA: TGTGCCAGCAGCTTTAGGGGATCTCGCGGCGATACG.

This clone has ten or more counts. The CDR3 end lies 3 residues beyond the end of the read and is filled in from the germline J gene. The chain carries TRBV19 and TRBJ1-2, with a tentative D call TRBD1 (6 bases). Trimming shortened V by 8 bases and J by 4 bases, and 14 bases separated the two germline ends. The germline gives CDR1 LNHDA, CDR2 SQIVND (reference sequence). The CDR3 runs 13 residues. The CDR3 region is CASSAGEGYGYTF. The CDR3 DNA, read in part, is TGTGCCAGTTCAGCAGGGGAGGGCTATGGC.